The next 25 T cell receptor beta chains were all read from a single sample in a study of T-cell reconstitution after alpha-beta-depleted transplantation in children. Researchers prepared the TCRbeta library using unique molecular identifiers, the study reports. One entry per CDR3 protein, called by TCRdb with MiXCR from the PCR reads. This sample has some 200,000 distinct CDR3 sequences, with about 6.4% found just once. Sequenced here: PBMCs from the stem cell graft donor, sampled from the stem cell graft. The origin of the receptors is a human donor who donated a stem cell graft to a child with Wiskott-Aldrich syndrome.

This clonotype has ten or more counts. The chain joins TRBV5-1 to TRBJ2-1; 7 bases are a match to TRBD2. The CDR3 is 12 residues long. The germline V gene encodes CDR1 SGHRS and CDR2 YFSETQ. V shed 3 bases, J shed 8 bases, and the junction held 2 bases outside the gene matches. CDR3 residues: CASSWEGYEQFF. The CDR3 DNA reads as TGCGCCAGCAGCTGGGAGGGCTATGAGCAGTTCTTC.

This chain joins TRBV5-1 and TRBJ1-1; D remains ambiguous. The CDR3 is made up of 14 amino acids. V was trimmed by 4 bases and J by 7 bases, leaving 17 bases between them. CDR1 and CDR2 from the germline V gene are SGHRS and YFSETQ. The CDR3 is CASSIDFKTGEAFF. CDR3 DNA: TGCGCCAGCAGCATAGATTTTAAAACCGGTGAAGCTTTCTTT.

This clonotype was seen more than once but under ten times. This sequence joins TRBV25-1 and TRBJ1-5; maybe TRBD1 (5 bases). This CDR3 contains 13 residues. V lost 6 bases and J 5 bases, leaving 11 bases between the germline ends. The germline gives CDR1 MGHDK, CDR2 SYGVNS. CDR3 sequence (DNA): TGTGCCAGCAGCAGGGATTCGGATCAGCCCCAGCATTTT. This translates into CASSRDSDQPQHF.

This clonotype appeared many times. The chain employs TRBV6-1 and TRBJ1-6; 7 bases line up with TRBD1. The CDR3 runs 16 residues. The V gene end was trimmed by 7 bases and the J gene end by 12 bases; junction bases not matched to a gene: 18. Germline CDR1 reads MNHNS; CDR2 reads SASEGT. The chain's CDR3 is CASIAGQPVMGVPLHF. The CDR3 region has the DNA TGTGCCAGCATCGCGGGACAGCCAGTGATGGGAGTACCCCTCCACTTT.

In its sample, this clonotype was seen many times. The chain uses TRBV29-1 and TRBJ2-1; D is possibly TRBD1 (6 bases). V lost 4 bases to trimming and J lost 12 bases, with 16 bases between them. The CDR3 covers 12 residues. The germline gives CDR1 SQVTM, CDR2 ANQGSEA. CDR3 DNA: TGCAGCGTTGCGGCAGGGGAGAGTGCGCAGTTCTTC. Translated, it gives CSVAAGESAQFF.

This clonotype was found many times. V usage is TRBV5-1 and J usage is TRBJ2-1, with D maybe TRBD1 (6 bases). The CDR3 is 16 amino acids. V was pared by 3 bases and J by 9 bases, with 22 bases between. From germline, CDR1 is SGHRS and CDR2 YFSETQ. CDR3 in DNA: TGCGCCAGCAGCTCCGAAATCGCCTGGACAGCTCGTGAGCAGTTCTTC. Translation: CASSSEIAWTAREQFF. Looking up the rest from reference TRBV5-1 and TRBJ2-1 gives the full variable domain: KAGVTQTPRYLIKTRGQQVTLSCSPISGHRSVSWYQQTPGQGLQFLFEYFSETQRNKGNFPGRFSGRQFSNSRSEMNVSTLELGDSALYLCASSSEIAWTAREQFFGPGTRLTVL.

The V call is TRBV16, the J call TRBJ2-2, with D unresolved. Trimming pared 9 bases from V and 8 bases from J, leaving 19 bases between. Germline V gene data show CDR1 as KGHSY and CDR2 as FQNENV. The CDR3 has 14 residues. The CDR3 bases are TGTGCCAGGGGCTCCAGGCAGCCCAGTGGGGAGCTGTTTTTT. Translating gives CARGSRQPSGELFF.

Only a few counts were recorded for this clonotype. In DNA, the CDR3 is TGTGCCAGCAGTCACACCTATGGCTACACCTTC. Its translation: CASSHTYGYTF. V gene TRBV6-2 or TRBV6-3 combines with J gene TRBJ1-2; the D is unclear. V lost 5 bases to trimming and J lost 4 bases, with 5 bases between them. Germline V CDR1 and CDR2: MNHEY, SVGEGT. This CDR3 comprises 11 residues.

This chain connects TRBV28 to TRBJ2-6, with unresolved D. The V gene lost 6 bases and the J gene lost 0 bases, with 9 bases spanning the gap. CDR3 length equals 15 residues. The germline V gene encodes CDR1 MDHEN and CDR2 SYDVKM. For the CDR3, the DNA is TGTGCCAGCAGCTTCAGGAACTCTGGGGCCAACGTCCTGACTTTC. Its translation is CASSFRNSGANVLTF.

The chain is built from TRBV5-1 and TRBJ2-5; unclear D gene. Trimming shortened V by 4 bases and J by 2 bases, and 12 bases separated the two germline ends. The germline V gene has CDR1 SGHRS and CDR2 YFSETQ. The CDR3 has 14 amino acids. CDR3 sequence (DNA): TGCGCCAGCAGCGGGGTAGGGTATCAAGAGACCCAGTACTTC. This encodes CASSGVGYQETQYF.

This clonotype was seen repeatedly, ten times or more. This chain uses TRBV4-2 with TRBJ2-1; a weak D match, TRBD2 (6 bases). The CDR3 extends over 13 amino acids. In germline, CDR1 is LGHNA, CDR2 YNFKEQ. V lost 2 bases, J lost 12 bases, and 14 bases lay in between. The CDR3 nucleotides read TGTGCCAGCAGCCAATCCTCTAGCGCAGGGCAGTTCTTC. This codes for CASSQSSSAGQFF.

Ten or more counts support this clonotype. V usage is TRBV24-1 and J usage is TRBJ2-5; D call uncertain. This CDR3 contains 15 residues. Germline CDR1 KGHDR, CDR2 SFDVKD. The V and J ends lost 0 bases and 4 bases respectively, with 11 bases between them. CDR3 sequence (DNA): TGTGCCACCAGTGATTTGATGGGGTCGCGAGAGACCCAGTACTTC. This sequence encodes CATSDLMGSRETQYF.

This chain connects TRBV2 to TRBJ2-2, with D possibly being TRBD1 (5 bases). Looked up from germline, CDR1 is SNHLY and CDR2 is FYNNEI. This CDR3 spans 18 amino acids. V gave up 10 bases and J gave up 2 bases, with 26 bases separating them. Here the CDR3 DNA reads TGTGCCATCTGTGTTCCAGGGTTAAGATTTAGAAACACCGGGGAGCTGTTTTTT. This translates into CAICVPGLRFRNTGELFF. Complete variable domain (other parts from reference TRBV2 and TRBJ2-2): EPEVTQTPSHQVTQMGQEVILRCVPISNHLYFYWYRQILGQKVEFLVSFYNNEISEKSEIFDDQFSVERPDGSNFTLKIRSTKLEDSAMYFCAICVPGLRFRNTGELFFGEGSRLTVL.

The chain recombines TRBV3-1 with TRBJ2-7; the D gene could be TRBD1 or TRBD2 (6 bases each). Germline lookup yields CDR1 LGHDT and CDR2 YNNKEL (reference sequence). Trimming took off 9 bases at V and 3 bases at J, with 12 bases between the two ends. CDR3 size: 12 residues. The CDR3 nucleotides are TGTGCCAGTGCGGGACACAACTACGAGCAGTACTTC. Translating it yields CASAGHNYEQYF.

This clonotype was picked up many times. The chain employs TRBV6-5 and TRBJ1-1; 7 bases line up with TRBD1. The germline gives CDR1 MNHEY, CDR2 SVGAGI. Unmatched junction bases numbered 10, after V lost 6 bases and J lost 3 bases. The CDR3 covers 15 residues. The CDR3 DNA reads as TGTGCCAGCAGCCCGCGACAGGGAAGGGACACTGAAGCTTTCTTT. Encoded protein: CASSPRQGRDTEAFF.

This rearrangement joins TRBV5-1 to TRBJ2-1; the D is unclear. Trimming removed 0 bases at V and 3 bases at J, with 16 bases between. Germline V gene sequence: CDR1 SGHRS, CDR2 YFSETQ. This CDR3 spans 17 amino acids. CDR3 sequence (DNA): TGCGCCAGCAGCTTGGGGGCCGAGAATATCGGCTACAATGAGCAGTTCTTC. Its translation is CASSLGAENIGYNEQFF.

This clonotype has a count of ten or more. The J gene is TRBJ2-3, the V gene TRBV10-3; 14 bases are shared with TRBD2. CDR1 and CDR2 from the germline V gene are ENHRY and SYGVKD. The CDR3 is 15 residues long. Germline trimming cut 2 bases from V and 8 bases from J; bases unmatched to any gene: 3. The CDR3 loop is CAISEPTSGRATQYF. CDR3 coding DNA: TGTGCCATCAGTGAGCCGACTAGCGGGAGGGCTACGCAGTATTTT.

This clonotype is classed as medium-sized (0.01 to 0.1%). This chain connects TRBV27 to TRBJ2-1; 12 bases are shared with TRBD2. The trim removed 6 bases at V and 8 bases at J, leaving 5 bases unmatched. CDR3 length: 14 residues. The germline CDR1 and CDR2 sequences are MNHEY and SMNVEV (reference sequence). This CDR3 reads CASSPSGRVDEQFF. The DNA of the CDR3 is TGTGCCAGCAGCCCTAGCGGGAGGGTGGATGAGCAGTTCTTC.

The chain employs TRBV11-2 and TRBJ2-7; 8 positions agree with TRBD2. Germline CDR1 reads SGHAT; CDR2 reads FQNNGV. V lost 4 bases to trimming and J lost 2 bases; unmatched junction nucleotides: 13. The CDR3 is 17 residues long. The CDR3 loop is CASSYAPGLEGAYEQYF. The DNA for the CDR3 is TGTGCCAGCAGCTACGCCCCGGGACTAGAAGGCGCCTACGAGCAGTACTTC.

This clonotype has ten or more counts. J is TRBJ1-1 and V is TRBV6-5, with D perhaps TRBD1 (5 bases). This CDR3 has 14 residues. The germline V and J ends were trimmed by 2 bases and 0 bases, with 7 bases remaining between them. Germline V gene sequence: CDR1 MNHEY, CDR2 SVGAGI. CDR3 region: CASSYRGMNTEAFF. Here the CDR3 DNA reads TGTGCCAGCAGTTACAGGGGTATGAACACTGAAGCTTTCTTT.

There are many counts of this clonotype. J is TRBJ1-2 and V is TRBV29-1; D perhaps matches TRBD1 (5 bases). With 5 bases removed from V and 6 bases from J, the gap between germline ends came to 7 bases. This CDR3 has 10 amino acids. Germline CDR1 reads SQVTM; CDR2 reads ANQGSEA. CDR3 in amino acids: CSVPGDGYTF. DNA of the CDR3: TGCAGCGTTCCGGGGGATGGCTACACCTTC.

This clonotype occurred many times. Here the CDR3 DNA reads TGCGCCAGCAGCCAAGAGGTCATCACAGATACGCAGTATTTT. It translates to CASSQEVITDTQYF. The chain joins TRBV4-3 to TRBJ2-3; D ambiguous. The CDR3 runs to 14 residues. V shed 0 bases and J shed 2 bases, with 6 bases lying between them. Looked up from germline, CDR1 is LGHNA and CDR2 is YSLEER.

This clonotype was seen ten or more times. This rearrangement joins TRBV4-1 to TRBJ2-3, with 8 bases aligning to TRBD1. The CDR3 is 15 amino acids. V gave up 2 bases and J gave up 0 bases; unmatched junction bases: 1. Germline CDR1 and CDR2: MGHRA and YSYEKL. The CDR3 is CASSQWTGSTDTQYF. The CDR3 nucleotides read TGCGCCAGCAGCCAATGGACAGGGAGCACAGATACGCAGTATTTT.

The V gene is TRBV28, the J gene TRBJ2-7; tentatively, D is TRBD2 (5 bases). The V gene's germline CDR1 is MDHEN and CDR2 SYDVKM. The CDR3 runs to 15 residues. V was cut by 7 bases and J by 2 bases, with 18 bases left in between. CDR3 sequence: CASTSEGGPTYEQYF. DNA for the CDR3: TGTGCCAGCACCTCAGAAGGAGGCCCAACCTACGAGCAGTACTTC.

This clonotype came up a few times. The gene calls are TRBV5-6 and TRBJ2-1; D tentatively reads TRBD1 or TRBD2 (5 bases each). The V gene lost 4 bases and the J gene lost 0 bases, with 17 bases spanning the gap. The CDR3 spans 17 residues. Looked up from germline, CDR1 is SGHDT and CDR2 is YYEEEE. In DNA form, the CDR3 reads TGTGCCAGCAGCCCCGGGTGGGACCCCAACTCCTACAATGAGCAGTTCTTC. Protein product: CASSPGWDPNSYNEQFF.